Listed below are T cell receptor beta chains from one sample, sequenced in a study of T cell responses to AZD1222 COVID-19 vaccine. TCRdb's table, derived via immunoSEQ multiplex PCR, lists solely in-frame clones and lacks some. The sample has approximately 140,000 clones, 85% to 90% seen once; the top ten hold about 1.5%. The specimen comprised peripheral blood, sampled 28 days after the second AZD1222 dose. These receptors came from an adult who received the AZD1222 COVID-19 vaccine. The CDR3 runs from the conserved cysteine through the conserved F or W. Each record gives: CDR3 protein, CDR3 DNA, V gene, J gene, D gene, clone size. The D gene is left open where the match is weak. Only some rows state a clone size, as once, few, many or a class for expanded clones.

CDR3: CASSPQPYNSPLHF
DNA: TGTGCCAGCAGCCCACAGCCCTATAATTCACCCCTCCACTTT
V: TRBV9
J: TRBJ1-6
D: -
size: -

CDR3: CASSWEGQWGTEAFF
DNA: TGCGCCAGCAGCTGGGAAGGACAGTGGGGAACTGAAGCTTTCTTT
V: TRBV5-1
J: TRBJ1-1
D: -
size: -

CDR3: CSVGAGSNYGYTF
DNA: TGCAGCGTTGGGGCCGGGTCTAACTATGGCTACACCTTC
V: TRBV29-1
J: TRBJ1-2
D: -
size: once

CDR3: CASSPTGPEGSYNEQFF
DNA: TGTGCCAGCTCACCGACAGGGCCGGAGGGGTCCTACAATGAGCAGTTCTTC
V: TRBV18
J: TRBJ2-1
D: -
size: -

CDR3: CASSPQGNDNSPLHF
DNA: TGTGCCAGCAGTCCACAGGGAAACGATAATTCACCCCTCCACTTT
V: TRBV27
J: TRBJ1-6
D: -
size: -

CDR3: CASSSPGLQGGNQPQHF
DNA: TGTGCCAGCAGTTCCCCCGGATTGCAGGGAGGCAATCAGCCCCAGCATTTT
V: TRBV6-2/TRBV6-3
J: TRBJ1-5
D: -
size: -

CDR3: CASGLTSYEQYF
DNA: TGTGCCAGCGGACTGACCTCCTACGAGCAGTACTTC
V: TRBV6-5
J: TRBJ2-7
D: -
size: -

CDR3: CASSRTSTDTQYF
DNA: TGTGCCAGCAGCCGGACGAGCACAGATACGCAGTATTTT
V: TRBV4-2
J: TRBJ2-3
D: -
size: once

CDR3: CASSLDLLWARQETQYF
DNA: TGTGCCAGCAGCTTAGACCTACTTTGGGCGAGACAAGAGACCCAGTACTTC
V: TRBV11-2
J: TRBJ2-5
D: -
size: -

CDR3: CAWSVPLAGYGYTF
DNA: TGTGCCTGGAGTGTACCCCTGGCGGGCTATGGCTACACCTTC
V: TRBV30
J: TRBJ1-2
D: -
size: -

CDR3: CASSRQGNEKLFF
DNA: TGTGCCAGCAGTCGACAGGGTAATGAAAAACTGTTTTTT
V: TRBV12-3/TRBV12-4
J: TRBJ1-4
D: TRBD1
size: -

CDR3: CARNPLEGSPLHF
DNA: TGTGCCAGAAACCCCTTGGAGGGGTCACCCCTCCACTTT
V: TRBV5-3
J: TRBJ1-6
D: -
size: -

CDR3: CASSRFGQGAGTQYF
DNA: TGTGCCAGCAGCCGATTCGGACAGGGGGCCGGGACCCAGTACTTC
V: TRBV14
J: TRBJ2-5
D: TRBD1
size: -

CDR3: CASSNPTGGGEQYF
DNA: TGCGCCAGCAGCAACCCGACAGGGGGCGGCGAGCAGTACTTC
V: TRBV5-1
J: TRBJ2-7
D: TRBD1
size: few

CDR3: CASSSTRDGYTF
DNA: TGTGCCAGCAGCTCGACCAGGGATGGCTACACCTTC
V: TRBV28
J: TRBJ1-2
D: -
size: -

CDR3: CASSRDLGNQPQHF
DNA: TGTGCCAGCAGCCGGGACTTGGGGAATCAGCCCCAGCATTTT
V: TRBV2
J: TRBJ1-5
D: -
size: -

CDR3: CASSVTGTQGTGGYNSPLHF
DNA: TGTGCCAGCAGTGTTACCGGGACTCAAGGGACTGGGGGATATAATTCACCCCTCCACTTT
V: TRBV2
J: TRBJ1-6
D: -
size: -

CDR3: CATSIRTGQFNEKLFF
DNA: TGTGCCACCAGCATTCGAACGGGACAGTTTAATGAAAAACTGTTTTTT
V: TRBV15
J: TRBJ1-4
D: TRBD1
size: -

CDR3: CASMPGGKETQYF
DNA: TGTGCCAGCATGCCGGGAGGTAAAGAGACCCAGTACTTC
V: TRBV28
J: TRBJ2-5
D: TRBD2
size: -

CDR3: CASSRIGPNTEAFF
DNA: TGCGCCAGCAGTAGGATAGGGCCAAACACTGAAGCTTTCTTT
V: TRBV5-1
J: TRBJ1-1
D: -
size: -

CDR3: CASSRGPYYEQYF
DNA: TGTGCCAGTAGTAGAGGACCGTATTACGAGCAGTACTTC
V: TRBV19
J: TRBJ2-7
D: -
size: once

CDR3: CASSVDGNTEAFF
DNA: TGTGCCAGCAGCGTGGACGGAAACACTGAAGCTTTCTTT
V: TRBV7-3
J: TRBJ1-1
D: -
size: -

CDR3: CASSLNPGGPEEKLFF
DNA: TGTGCCAGCAGCTTAAATCCCGGGGGCCCGGAGGAAAAACTGTTTTTT
V: TRBV7-9
J: TRBJ1-4
D: -
size: -

CDR3: CASSLRVQNEQFF
DNA: TGTGCCAGCAGTTTGAGGGTTCAAAATGAGCAGTTCTTC
V: TRBV12-3/TRBV12-4
J: TRBJ2-1
D: -
size: -

CDR3: CASSSPSGRATDEQFF
DNA: TGTGCCAGCAGTTCTCCTAGCGGGAGGGCCACGGATGAGCAGTTCTTC
V: TRBV28
J: TRBJ2-1
D: TRBD2
size: -

CDR3: CASRGGRYTEAFF
DNA: TGTGCCAGCAGAGGGGGCCGGTACACTGAAGCTTTCTTT
V: TRBV6-5
J: TRBJ1-1
D: TRBD1
size: -

CDR3: CASSLGTGADEAFF
DNA: TGCGCCAGCAGCTTAGGTACAGGGGCCGATGAAGCTTTCTTT
V: TRBV5-1
J: TRBJ1-1
D: TRBD1
size: few

CDR3: CASSLAGTTGETQYF
DNA: TGTGCCAGCAGCTTGGCCGGCACAACTGGGGAGACCCAGTACTTC
V: TRBV5-8
J: TRBJ2-5
D: -
size: -

CDR3: CASSGSTGRDEQFF
DNA: TGTGCCAGCAGCGGTTCTACAGGGCGGGATGAGCAGTTCTTC
V: TRBV5-6
J: TRBJ2-1
D: -
size: -

CDR3: CASSFQGPTGSGGYTF
DNA: TGTGCCAGCAGTTTTCAGGGCCCGACCGGATCAGGAGGCTACACCTTC
V: TRBV6-2/TRBV6-3
J: TRBJ1-2
D: -
size: -

CDR3: CASSSFYNEQFF
DNA: TGTGCCAGCAGCTCGTTTTACAATGAGCAGTTCTTC
V: TRBV7-2
J: TRBJ2-1
D: -
size: -

CDR3: CSVLHAYEQYF
DNA: TGCAGCGTTCTTCATGCCTACGAGCAGTACTTC
V: TRBV29-1
J: TRBJ2-7
D: -
size: -

CDR3: CASSDSAGSDYGYTF
DNA: TGTGCCAGCAGTGACTCTGCAGGGTCTGACTATGGCTACACCTTC
V: TRBV6-4
J: TRBJ1-2
D: -
size: -

CDR3: CAISDSGKSTEAFF
DNA: TGTGCCATCAGTGACTCGGGAAAGTCCACTGAAGCTTTCTTT
V: TRBV10-3
J: TRBJ1-1
D: -
size: -

CDR3: CASSRERARGDTQYF
DNA: TGTGCCAGCAGCCGGGAAAGGGCGAGAGGAGATACGCAGTATTTT
V: TRBV28
J: TRBJ2-3
D: -
size: -

CDR3: CASSLIQGALYGYTF
DNA: TGTGCCAGCAGTTTAATACAGGGGGCGCTCTATGGCTACACCTTC
V: TRBV28
J: TRBJ1-2
D: TRBD1
size: -

CDR3: CASSLDSGGTNYGYTF
DNA: TGTGCCAGCAGCTTAGATTCAGGGGGCACTAACTATGGCTACACCTTC
V: TRBV7-2
J: TRBJ1-2
D: TRBD1
size: -